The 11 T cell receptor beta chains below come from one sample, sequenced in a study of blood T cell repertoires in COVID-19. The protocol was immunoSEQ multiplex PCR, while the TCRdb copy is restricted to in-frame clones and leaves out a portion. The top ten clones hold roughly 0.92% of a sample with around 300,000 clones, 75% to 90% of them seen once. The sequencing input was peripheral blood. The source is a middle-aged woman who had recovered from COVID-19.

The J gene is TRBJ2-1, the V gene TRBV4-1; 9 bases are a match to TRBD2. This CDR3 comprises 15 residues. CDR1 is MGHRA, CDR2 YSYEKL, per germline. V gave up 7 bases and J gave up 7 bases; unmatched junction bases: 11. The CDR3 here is CASKVAGVAGNEQFF. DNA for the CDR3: TGCGCCAGCAAGGTAGCGGGAGTGGCAGGAAATGAGCAGTTCTTC.

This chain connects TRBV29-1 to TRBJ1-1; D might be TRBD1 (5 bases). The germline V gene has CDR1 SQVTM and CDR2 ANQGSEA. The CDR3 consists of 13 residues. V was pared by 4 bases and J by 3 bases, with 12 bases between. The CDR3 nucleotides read TGCAGCGTTGTGGTGGGGCCGGACACTGAAGCTTTCTTT. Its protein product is CSVVVGPDTEAFF.

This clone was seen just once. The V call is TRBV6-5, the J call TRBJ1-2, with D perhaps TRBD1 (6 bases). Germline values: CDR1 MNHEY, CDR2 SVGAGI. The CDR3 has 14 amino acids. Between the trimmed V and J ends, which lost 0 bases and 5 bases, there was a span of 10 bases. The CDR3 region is CASSYSSQGYGYTF. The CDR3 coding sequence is TGTGCCAGCAGTTACTCCTCCCAGGGGTATGGCTACACCTTC.

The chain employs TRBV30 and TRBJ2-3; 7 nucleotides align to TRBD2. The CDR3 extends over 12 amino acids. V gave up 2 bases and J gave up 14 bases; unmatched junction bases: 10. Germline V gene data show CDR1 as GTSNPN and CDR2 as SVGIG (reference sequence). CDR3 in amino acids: CAWSPGLVSGYF. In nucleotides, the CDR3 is TGTGCCTGGAGTCCAGGACTAGTTTCGGGGTATTTT.

DNA of the CDR3: TGCGCCAGCAGCCCCCGGGACAGCTCCTACAATGAGCAGTTCTTC. Translation: CASSPRDSSYNEQFF. This chain uses TRBV5-1 with TRBJ2-1, with TRBD1 identical over 7 bases. CDR3 length: 15 amino acids. CDR1 and CDR2 from the germline V gene are SGHRS and YFSETQ. V was clipped by 4 bases and J by 0 bases; unmatched bases: 4.

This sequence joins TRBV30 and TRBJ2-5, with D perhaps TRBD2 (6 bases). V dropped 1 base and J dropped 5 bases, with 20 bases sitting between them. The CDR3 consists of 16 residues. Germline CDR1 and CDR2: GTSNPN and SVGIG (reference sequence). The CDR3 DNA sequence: TGTGCCTGGAGTGACGCGGGACCTGGGCGGTGGGAGACCCAGTACTTC. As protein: CAWSDAGPGRWETQYF.

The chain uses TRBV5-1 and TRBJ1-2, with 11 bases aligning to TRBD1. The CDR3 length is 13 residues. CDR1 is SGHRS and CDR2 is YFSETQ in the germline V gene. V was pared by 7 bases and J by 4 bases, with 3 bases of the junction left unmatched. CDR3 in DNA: TGCGCCAGCGGGACAGGGGGTGCCTATGGCTACACCTTC. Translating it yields CASGTGGAYGYTF. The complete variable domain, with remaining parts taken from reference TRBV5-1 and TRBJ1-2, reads KAGVTQTPRYLIKTRGQQVTLSCSPISGHRSVSWYQQTPGQGLQFLFEYFSETQRNKGNFPGRFSGRQFSNSRSEMNVSTLELGDSALYLCASGTGGAYGYTFGSGTRLTVV.

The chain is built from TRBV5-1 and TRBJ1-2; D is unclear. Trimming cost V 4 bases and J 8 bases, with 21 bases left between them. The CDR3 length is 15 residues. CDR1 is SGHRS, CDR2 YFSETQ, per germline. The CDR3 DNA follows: TGCGCCAGCAGCCCTACATTCGGGTCGAGTAACGGCTACACCTTC. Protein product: CASSPTFGSSNGYTF.

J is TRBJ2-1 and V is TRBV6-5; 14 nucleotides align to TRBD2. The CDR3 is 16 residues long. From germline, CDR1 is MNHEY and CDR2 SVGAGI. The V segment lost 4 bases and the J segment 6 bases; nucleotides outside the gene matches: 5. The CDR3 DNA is TGTGCCAGCAGTTCCCCGGGACTAGCGGGGGCCAATGAGCAGTTCTTC. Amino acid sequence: CASSSPGLAGANEQFF.

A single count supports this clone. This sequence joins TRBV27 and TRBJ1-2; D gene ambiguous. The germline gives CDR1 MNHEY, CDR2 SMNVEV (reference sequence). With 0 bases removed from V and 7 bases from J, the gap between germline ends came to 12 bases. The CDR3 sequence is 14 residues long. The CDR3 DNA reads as TGTGCCAGCAGTTTATCGGCGTCGGGTGGTGGCTACACCTTC. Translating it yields CASSLSASGGGYTF.

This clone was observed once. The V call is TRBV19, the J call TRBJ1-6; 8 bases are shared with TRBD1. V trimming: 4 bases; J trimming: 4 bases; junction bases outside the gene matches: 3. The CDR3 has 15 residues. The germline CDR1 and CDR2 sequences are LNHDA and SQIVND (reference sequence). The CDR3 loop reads CASSSRDRYNSPLHF. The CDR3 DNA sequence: TGTGCCAGTAGTAGCCGGGACAGGTATAATTCACCCCTCCACTTT.